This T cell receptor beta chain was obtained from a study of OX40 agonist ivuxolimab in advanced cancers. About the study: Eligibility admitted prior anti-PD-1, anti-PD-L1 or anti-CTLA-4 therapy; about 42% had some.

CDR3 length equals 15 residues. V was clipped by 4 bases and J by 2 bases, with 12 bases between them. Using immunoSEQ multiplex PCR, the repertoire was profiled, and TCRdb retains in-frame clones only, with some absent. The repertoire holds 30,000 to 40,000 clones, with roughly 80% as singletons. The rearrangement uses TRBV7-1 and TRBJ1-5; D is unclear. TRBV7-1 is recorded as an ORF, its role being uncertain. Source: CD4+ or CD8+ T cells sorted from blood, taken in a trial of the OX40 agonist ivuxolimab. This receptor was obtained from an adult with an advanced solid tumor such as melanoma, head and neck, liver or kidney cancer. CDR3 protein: CASSLAGRGNQPQHF. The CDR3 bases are TGTGCCAGCAGCTTAGCTGGTCGGGGCAATCAGCCCCAGCATTTT.